The 15 T cell receptor beta chains presented below share a single source sample, sequenced in a study of monozygotic twins with inflammatory bowel disease. TCRdb re-called the 5' RACE reads and catalogs CDR3 proteins one per entry, DNA excluded. The listing records about 140,000 distinct CDR3 sequences. The sequenced material came from blood. The receptors derive from a human donor with ulcerative colitis or Crohn's disease, or a healthy co-twin of an affected twin (not recorded which).

The chain carries TRBV5-7 and TRBJ1-4; without DNA, the TCRdb call of TRBD1 cannot be checked. TRBV5-7 is an open reading frame, and its role is uncertain. CDR3 size: 14 residues. The CDR3 sequence: CASSPPGPPEKLFF.

This chain links TRBV24-1 with TRBJ2-3; TCRdb reports TRBD1, a call that lacks DNA to check it against. The germline V gene encodes CDR1 KGHDR and CDR2 SFDVKD. There are 17 residues in the CDR3. The CDR3 protein is CATSDLHQGSSPDTQYF.

The rearrangement joins TRBV6-5 to TRBJ2-7; TCRdb outputs TRBD1, but without DNA this stays unchecked. Per the germline V gene, CDR1 is MNHEY and CDR2 is SVGAGI. The CDR3 spans 14 residues. The CDR3 loop reads CASSYAGVSYEQYF.

The chain employs TRBV20-1 and TRBJ2-3; TCRdb reports TRBD2, a call that lacks DNA to check it against. The CDR3 length is 14 residues. Per the germline V gene, CDR1 is DFQATT and CDR2 is SNEGSKA (reference sequence). The CDR3 region is CSARLAASTDTQYF.

The gene calls are TRBV6-5 and TRBJ1-5; the TRBD1 assignment by TCRdb is unverifiable without DNA. This CDR3 has 16 amino acids. The germline gives CDR1 MNHEY, CDR2 SVGAGI. CDR3 sequence: CASSYGGSASNQPQHF.

CDR3 amino acids: CAWSARHTSGNTIYF. The chain uses TRBV30 and TRBJ1-3. The CDR3 extends over 15 amino acids. Germline V gene data show CDR1 as GTSNPN and CDR2 as SVGIG (reference sequence).

The chain carries TRBV20-1 and TRBJ1-2. Germline CDR1 is DFQATT and CDR2 is SNEGSKA (reference sequence). The CDR3 is 15 amino acids. This CDR3 is CSARDPLAHNYGYTF.

The chain couples TRBV5-1 to TRBJ2-7; TCRdb reports TRBD1, a call that lacks DNA to check it against. The CDR3 is 14 residues long. Looked up from germline, CDR1 is SGHRS and CDR2 is YFSETQ. CDR3 loop: CASSLVQGATEQYF.

The gene calls are TRBV5-1 and TRBJ1-2. This CDR3 is 13 amino acids long. Germline values: CDR1 SGHRS, CDR2 YFSETQ. The CDR3: CASSLTVNYGYTF.

The gene calls are TRBV18 and TRBJ2-5. Germline values: CDR1 KGHSH, CDR2 LQKENI. CDR3 length equals 14 residues. CDR3 sequence reads: CASSPPGSQETQYF. The complete variable domain, with remaining parts taken from reference TRBV18 and TRBJ2-5, reads NAGVMQNPRHLVRRRGQEARLRCSPMKGHSHVYWYRQLPEEGLKFMVYLQKENIIDESGMPKERFSAEFPKEGPSILRIQQVVRGDSAAYFCASSPPGSQETQYFGPGTRLLVL.

The V call is TRBV4-1, the J call TRBJ2-5; lacking DNA, the TRBD1 call made by TCRdb goes unchecked. This CDR3 spans 16 amino acids. Germline CDR1 MGHRA, CDR2 YSYEKL. The CDR3 reads CASSQDRGIGQETQYF.

The V gene is TRBV5-1, the J gene TRBJ1-1; TCRdb calls TRBD1, which cannot be checked without DNA. Per germline, CDR1 SGHRS and CDR2 YFSETQ. The CDR3 runs to 15 residues. The CDR3 loop reads CASSLEVGRGTEAFF.

This chain uses TRBV5-1 with TRBJ2-1; TCRdb indicates TRBD2, and absent DNA this call remains unverified. This CDR3 region has 15 residues. CDR1 is SGHRS and CDR2 is YFSETQ in the germline V gene. This chain's CDR3 is CASSISGGRYNEQFF. The full variable domain, in which reference TRBV5-1 and TRBJ2-1 provide the parts outside the CDR3, is KAGVTQTPRYLIKTRGQQVTLSCSPISGHRSVSWYQQTPGQGLQFLFEYFSETQRNKGNFPGRFSGRQFSNSRSEMNVSTLELGDSALYLCASSISGGRYNEQFFGPGTRLTVL.

The chain links TRBV10-3 to TRBJ2-2; absent DNA, TCRdb's TRBD1 call cannot be checked. CDR1 is ENHRY, CDR2 SYGVKD, per germline. This CDR3 has 14 amino acids. The CDR3 loop is CAISDGQGHGELFF.

The V gene is TRBV7-2, the J gene TRBJ2-5. Germline V CDR1 and CDR2: SGHTA, FQGNSA. The CDR3 length is 13 residues. The CDR3 spells CASSLYGEETQYF.